What follows is one T cell receptor beta chain and its context. No antigen is known for it. The data were taken from a study of cytomegalovirus exposure and HLA in healthy donors. Overall study findings and caveats: A later analysis found TCR association rates differed by HLA locus, highest for DRB1 and lowest for HLA-C.

Germline-derived CDR1 and CDR2 are SGHRS and YFSETQ. The CDR3 runs 14 residues. The V end was cut by 0 bases, the J end by 1 base, with 7 bases between. In the PCR, 60 Vbeta and 13 Jbeta primers were used. Sequencing was performed with immunoSEQ multiplex PCR; in TCRdb, only in-frame clones are kept and a portion is missing. The sample holds about 190,000 clones, less than 85% seen once. Regarding donors, all were healthy bone marrow donors. The clonotype originates from a man aged 30 to 45 in good health and CMV-seropositive. Sequencing input: PBMCs. V and J are TRBV5-1 and TRBJ2-5; D perhaps matches TRBD2 (5 bases). CDR3: CASSLAAGQETQYF. The CDR3 coding sequence is TGCGCCAGCAGCTTGGCCGCGGGCCAAGAGACCCAGTACTTC.